One sample yielded the 2 T cell receptor beta chains listed below, sequenced in a study of response to subunit inactivated influenza vaccine. TCRdb called the RT-PCR reads again in MiXCR, with one record for every CDR3 protein. The sample lists hundreds of thousands of distinct CDR3 sequences; approximately 10% were seen once. The sequencing here drew on PBMCs from blood, taken 45 days after vaccination. These receptors all stem from a man in his fifties who received an inactivated influenza vaccine.

The chain links TRBV4-3 to TRBJ1-1; D is perhaps TRBD1 (5 bases). CDR1 is LGHNA, CDR2 YSLEER, per germline. The CDR3 has 15 amino acids. Trimming took off 0 bases at V and 3 bases at J, with 11 bases between the two ends. CDR3 DNA: TGCGCCAGCAGCCAAGACAGGGTGCCGTACACTGAAGCTTTCTTT. Its protein product is CASSQDRVPYTEAFF.

The sample holds a few counts of this clonotype. V usage is TRBV12-3 or TRBV12-4 and J usage is TRBJ1-5; the D is unclear. This CDR3 spans 14 amino acids. Trimming took 6 bases from V and 1 from J, leaving 10 bases between them. CDR3 in amino acids: CASSRTESNQPQHF. The CDR3 DNA reads TGTGCCAGCAGCCGCACAGAGAGCAATCAGCCCCAGCATTTT.